Each of the 19 T cell receptor beta chains below was sequenced from the same sample in a study of T cell responses to AZD1222 COVID-19 vaccine. Assay: immunoSEQ multiplex PCR; the TCRdb copy retains only in-frame clones and omits some. The table records 150,000 to 160,000 clones, 86% of them present only once. This specimen was peripheral blood, taken on day 0 of MenACWY control vaccination. These receptor sequences come from an adult in good health.

The gene calls are TRBV28 and TRBJ2-3; D not resolved. The CDR3 sequence is 12 residues long. CDR1 and CDR2 from the germline V gene are MDHEN and SYDVKM. V lost 4 bases and J 3 bases, leaving 5 bases between the germline ends. The CDR3 loop reads CASSSPTDTQYF. The DNA for the CDR3 is TGTGCCAGCAGTTCCCCGACAGATACGCAGTATTTT.

The chain has TRBV11-3 and TRBJ2-3, with TRBD1 as a possible D gene (5 bases). This CDR3 contains 16 residues. Germline values: CDR1 SGHNT, CDR2 YENEEA. V gave up 0 bases and J gave up 0 bases, with 10 bases separating them. The CDR3 loop reads CASSLDARASTDTQYF. For the CDR3, the DNA is TGTGCCAGCAGCTTAGATGCCAGGGCCAGCACAGATACGCAGTATTTT.

The chain combines TRBV19 with TRBJ2-2; the D gene could be TRBD1 or TRBD2 (5 bases each). The CDR3 contains 16 residues. V was pared by 3 bases and J by 0 bases, with 11 bases between. The V gene's germline CDR1 is LNHDA and CDR2 SQIVND (reference sequence). The CDR3 loop is CASSIGARANTGELFF. As DNA, the CDR3 is TGTGCCAGTAGTATCGGGGCCAGGGCGAACACCGGGGAGCTGTTTTTT.

This sequence joins TRBV6-1 and TRBJ2-7, with 12 positions matching TRBD1. Germline CDR1 is MNHNS and CDR2 is SASEGT. The CDR3 covers 14 residues. V dropped 6 bases and J dropped 6; count of bases not matched to a gene: 6. CDR3: CASRYRDRGREQYF. The CDR3 DNA reads TGTGCCAGCAGATACCGGGACAGGGGGCGCGAGCAGTACTTC.

This chain connects TRBV4-2 to TRBJ1-5; TRBD1 matches at 12 bases. Germline lookup yields CDR1 LGHNA and CDR2 YNFKEQ. The CDR3 length is 16 residues. V lost 0 bases and J lost 8; bases outside the gene matches: 5. This chain's CDR3 is CASSQEGTGGLEPQHF. CDR3 DNA: TGTGCCAGCAGCCAAGAAGGGACAGGGGGCTTGGAGCCCCAGCATTTT.

This clone was picked up one time. The chain carries TRBV19 and TRBJ2-5; 9 bases are a match to TRBD1. This CDR3 is built from 17 residues. In germline, CDR1 is LNHDA, CDR2 SQIVND (reference sequence). V was clipped by 6 bases and J by 3 bases; unmatched bases: 14. CDR3 amino acids: CASSKRSPGQGEETQYF. CDR3 coding DNA: TGTGCCAGTAGCAAGCGATCTCCGGGACAGGGTGAAGAGACCCAGTACTTC.

The chain links TRBV7-2 to TRBJ2-7; 9 bases align to TRBD1. Germline CDR1 and CDR2: SGHTA and FQGNSA. The junction had 9 bases not matched to a gene; V was cut back by 3 bases and J by 6 bases. There are 15 residues in the CDR3. The CDR3 reads CASSFSPQGATEQYF. CDR3 DNA: TGTGCCAGCAGCTTTAGTCCACAGGGGGCAACCGAGCAGTACTTC.

The chain couples TRBV3-1 (or the pseudogene TRBV3-2) to TRBJ2-3; TRBD2 agrees at 8 bases. The CDR3 is made up of 16 amino acids. Unmatched junction bases numbered 10, after V lost 6 bases and J lost 2 bases. Germline V gene lookup returns CDR1 LGHDT and CDR2 YNNKEL (reference sequence). CDR3: CASRSPRGGSTDTQYF. DNA of the CDR3: TGTGCCAGCAGGTCCCCCCGCGGGGGGTCCACAGATACGCAGTATTTT.

J is TRBJ1-5 and V is TRBV12-3 or TRBV12-4, with D unclear. Between the trimmed V and J ends, which lost 2 bases and 4 bases, there was a span of 6 bases. This CDR3 has 13 residues. CDR3 region: CASSLRRNQPQHF. Written as DNA, the CDR3 is TGTGCCAGCAGTTTAAGGCGAAATCAGCCCCAGCATTTT.

CDR3 region: CASSLRGSYNEQFF. DNA for the CDR3: TGTGCCAGCAGCTTAAGGGGGTCCTACAATGAGCAGTTCTTC. The rearrangement uses TRBV5-6 and TRBJ2-1; maybe TRBD1 (6 bases). Germline CDR1 reads SGHDT; CDR2 reads YYEEEE. The CDR3 extends over 14 amino acids. V lost 2 bases, J lost 1 base, and 7 bases lay in between.

The chain has TRBV5-4 and TRBJ2-5; TRBD2 aligns across 7 bases. The trim removed 5 bases at V and 3 bases at J, leaving 10 bases unmatched. CDR3 length equals 15 residues. Germline-derived CDR1 and CDR2 are SGHNT and YYREEE (reference sequence). The CDR3, as DNA: TGTGCCAGCAGGAAAATGGGCGGGGGAAAAGAGACCCAGTACTTC. Its translation is CASRKMGGGKETQYF.

The chain recombines TRBV11-2 with TRBJ2-5, with 8 bases aligning to TRBD2. Trimming took 1 base from V and 2 from J; bases not matched to a gene: 3. This CDR3 region has 15 residues. Germline assignment: CDR1 SGHAT and CDR2 FQNNGV. The CDR3 is CASSLGAGVQETQYF. Here the CDR3 DNA reads TGTGCCAGCAGCTTAGGAGCGGGGGTGCAAGAGACCCAGTACTTC.

This chain connects TRBV13 to TRBJ2-7; D gene ambiguous. CDR1 is PRHDT and CDR2 is FYEKMQ in the germline V gene (reference sequence). The CDR3 has 11 residues. Trimming removed 5 bases at V and 3 bases at J, with 5 bases between. CDR3 protein: CASSPLYEQYV. CDR3 sequence (DNA): TGTGCCAGCAGCCCCCTCTACGAGCAGTACGTC.

The rearrangement joins TRBV2 to TRBJ1-4; no firm D call. Germline CDR1 SNHLY, CDR2 FYNNEI. V lost 5 bases, J lost 8 bases, and 15 bases lay in between. This CDR3 is 14 amino acids long. The CDR3 region is CASSWTILREKLFF. The CDR3 nucleotides are TGTGCCAGCAGTTGGACTATACTCAGGGAAAAACTGTTTTTT.

This sequence joins TRBV5-6 and TRBJ2-2; D gene ambiguous. The CDR3 spans 16 residues. V lost 4 bases and J lost 2, with 15 bases in between. The V gene's germline CDR1 is SGHDT and CDR2 YYEEEE. For the CDR3, the DNA is TGTGCCAGCAGCCTGGCGGCCCGGTCCAACACCGGGGAGCTGTTTTTT. Its protein product is CASSLAARSNTGELFF.

V is TRBV6-5 and J is TRBJ2-2; D gene unclear. This CDR3 has 11 residues. The V gene's germline CDR1 is MNHEY and CDR2 SVGAGI. Deletions cut 6 bases from V and 6 bases from J, with 5 bases between. The CDR3 DNA follows: TGTGCCAGCAGCGGTCCCGGGGAGCTGTTTTTT. Its protein is CASSGPGELFF.

V gene TRBV5-6 combines with J gene TRBJ2-2; possibly TRBD1 or TRBD2 for D (5 bases each). The V end lost 4 bases, the J end lost 0 bases, and 13 bases lay between the germline ends. The germline CDR1 and CDR2 sequences are SGHDT and YYEEEE. The CDR3 runs 16 residues. For the CDR3, the DNA is TGTGCCAGCAGCAAGGGACGTCTCGCGAACACCGGGGAGCTGTTTTTT. It encodes CASSKGRLANTGELFF.

The J gene is TRBJ2-7, the V gene TRBV28; no clear D gene. The germline V gene has CDR1 MDHEN and CDR2 SYDVKM. CDR3 length: 15 amino acids. V gave up 6 bases and J gave up 0 bases, with 15 bases separating them. The CDR3 DNA follows: TGTGCCAGCAGCGCTAACATTGCTCGCTCCTACGAGCAGTACGTC. It codes for CASSANIARSYEQYV.

V and J are TRBV3-1 (or the pseudogene TRBV3-2) and TRBJ1-5, with D maybe TRBD1 (5 bases). Trimming cost V 1 base and J 4 bases, with 14 bases left between them. Germline-derived CDR1 and CDR2 are LGHDT and YNNKEL (reference sequence). The CDR3 extends over 16 amino acids. The CDR3 reads CASSQGDFVGNQPQHF. The CDR3 region has the DNA TGTGCCAGCAGCCAAGGGGACTTTGTAGGAAATCAGCCCCAGCATTTT.